The entry below gives a single T cell receptor (beta chain) sequence along with its context. Antigen: not known. The sample originates from a study of T cells in localized non-small cell lung cancer. Points from the study as a whole: Without multi-region sequencing, intratumor heterogeneity could not be excluded. Turning up in adjacent lung were a median approximately 57 of the top 100 tumor clones. The highest T cell clonality was in uninvolved adjacent lung, above tumor.

Sequencing was performed with immunoSEQ multiplex PCR; in TCRdb, only in-frame clones are kept and a portion is missing. Of about 46,000 clones in the sample, around 81% were seen once. The CDR3 contains 15 residues. Germline lookup yields CDR1 SGHTA and CDR2 FQGNSA. The trim removed 7 bases at V and 3 bases at J, leaving 4 bases unmatched. The chain is built from TRBV7-2 and TRBJ2-1, with 12 bases that match TRBD2. Source: peripheral blood mononuclear cells, taken before any cancer treatment. The sequence came from a man aged 35-69 years with stage III lung adenocarcinoma. Here the CDR3 DNA reads TGTGCCAGCACCAAGGGACTAGCGGGCTACAATGAGCAGTTCTTC. Translation gives CASTKGLAGYNEQFF.